The clone carrying this T cell receptor beta chain was seen once. Its antigen remains unknown. The data were taken from a study of cytomegalovirus exposure and HLA in healthy donors. There are 15 residues in the CDR3. Germline CDR1 reads LNHDA; CDR2 reads SQIVND (reference sequence). Trimming left V 5 bases short and J 0 bases short, with 14 bases between. Overall study findings and caveats: Most TCR sequences proved rare, with some public TCRs found in many donors.

This PCR relied on a set of 60 Vbeta primers and 13 Jbeta primers. Original processing methods: Roughly 10 million shared chains were among the roughly 78 million unique TCR beta chains that a later analysis counted. Assay used: immunoSEQ multiplex PCR; TCRdb lists only in-frame clones, some missing. V and J calls and clone size are copied from that table; D and trimming were computed from the DNA. The sample has about 160,000 clones, roughly four fifths seen once. The clonotype comes from a middle-aged man in good health and CMV-seropositive. V gene TRBV19 combines with J gene TRBJ2-7, with D possibly TRBD2 on 5 matching bases. The specimen was PBMCs. Here the CDR3 DNA reads TGTGCCAGTAGTTTCAGTAGCGCCAGCTCCTACGAGCAGTACTTC. As protein: CASSFSSASSYEQYF.